This TCR beta chain was found in a study of blood T cell repertoires in COVID-19. In the authors' workflow: The assay estimated nucleated cells by amplifying reference gene primers. The repertoire was sequenced with immunoSEQ multiplex PCR; TCRdb's copy has only in-frame clones and lacks some. Clone size and the V and J calls come from that table; the DNA yielded D and trimming. The table lists some 170,000 clones, around four fifths of them singletons. The CDR3 runs to 13 residues. Germline CDR1 is MNHEY and CDR2 is SVGAGI. The germline V and J ends were trimmed by 5 bases and 0 bases, with 7 bases remaining between them. Participants, roughly 18 to 89 years old, spanned 25 or so US areas. Participant reports of clinical history set cohort assignment.

The source is a woman between 45 and 65 years old who had recovered from COVID-19. The genes are TRBV6-5 and TRBJ1-1, with a weak D call TRBD1 (5 bases). Sample: PBMCs or T cells enriched from blood (not recorded which). This CDR3 is CASSPGLNTEAFF. CDR3 DNA: TGTGCCAGCAGTCCAGGGTTGAACACTGAAGCTTTCTTT.